This T cell receptor beta chain was profiled in a study of blood T cell repertoires in COVID-19. Turning to the study itself: T cells, B-cell-depleted T cells, or PBMCs supplied cDNA or gDNA.

V lost 8 bases, J lost 3 bases, and 14 bases lay in between. Germline V gene sequence: CDR1 MNHEY, CDR2 SMNVEV (reference sequence). The CDR3 loop spans 14 amino acids. As originally analysed: Reference gene primer amplification gave nucleated cell count estimates. Method: immunoSEQ multiplex PCR; TCRdb's copy keeps in-frame clones and lacks some. V and J calls and clone size are those listed in that table; D and trimming were worked out from the DNA. The repertoire has 65,000 to 100,000 clones, roughly 80% of them found once; the top ten carry roughly a sixth. This sequence was found in a woman at least 80 years old with acute or convalescent COVID-19. This sequence joins TRBV27 and TRBJ2-1, with D perhaps matching TRBD2 (6 bases). The sample comprised peripheral blood. The CDR3 loop is CASAMGGGYNEQFF. CDR3 bases: TGTGCCAGCGCTATGGGGGGAGGCTACAATGAGCAGTTCTTC.